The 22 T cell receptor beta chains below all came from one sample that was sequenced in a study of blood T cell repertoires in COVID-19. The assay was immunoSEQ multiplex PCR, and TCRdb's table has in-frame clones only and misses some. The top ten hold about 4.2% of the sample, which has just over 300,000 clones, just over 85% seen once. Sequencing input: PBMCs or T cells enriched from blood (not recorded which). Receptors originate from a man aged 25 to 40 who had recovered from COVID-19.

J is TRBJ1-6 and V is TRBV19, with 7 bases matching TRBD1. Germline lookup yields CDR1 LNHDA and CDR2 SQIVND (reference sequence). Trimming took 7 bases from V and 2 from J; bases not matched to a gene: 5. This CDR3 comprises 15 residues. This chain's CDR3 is CASTSGGTYNSPLHF. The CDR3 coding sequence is TGTGCCAGTACCTCAGGGGGGACCTATAATTCACCCCTCCACTTT.

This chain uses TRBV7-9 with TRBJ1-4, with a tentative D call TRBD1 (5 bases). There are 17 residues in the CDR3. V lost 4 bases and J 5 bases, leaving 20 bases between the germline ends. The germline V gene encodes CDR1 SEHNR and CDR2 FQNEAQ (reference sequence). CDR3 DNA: TGTGCCAGCAGCTCCCCGGAAAGGGGAGGGGCGAATGAAAAACTGTTTTTT. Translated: CASSSPERGGANEKLFF. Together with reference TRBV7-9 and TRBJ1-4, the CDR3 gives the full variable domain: DTGVSQNPRHKITKRGQNVTFRCDPISEHNRLYWYRQTLGQGPEFLTYFQNEAQLEKSRLLSDRFSAERPKGSFSTLEIQRTEQGDSAMYLCASSSPERGGANEKLFFGSGTQLSVL.

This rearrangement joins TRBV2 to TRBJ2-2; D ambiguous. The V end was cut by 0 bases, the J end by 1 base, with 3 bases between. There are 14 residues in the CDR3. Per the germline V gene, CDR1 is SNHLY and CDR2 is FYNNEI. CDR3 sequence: CASSEARNTGELFF. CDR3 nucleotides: TGTGCCAGCAGTGAAGCGAGGAACACCGGGGAGCTGTTTTTT.

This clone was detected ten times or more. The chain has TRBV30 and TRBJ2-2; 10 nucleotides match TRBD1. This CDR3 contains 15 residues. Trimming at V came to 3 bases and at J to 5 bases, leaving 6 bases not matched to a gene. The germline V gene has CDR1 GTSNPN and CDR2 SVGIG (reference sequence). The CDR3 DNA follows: TGTGCCTGGAGGACCGGGACAGGGGATACCGGGGAGCTGTTTTTT. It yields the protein CAWRTGTGDTGELFF. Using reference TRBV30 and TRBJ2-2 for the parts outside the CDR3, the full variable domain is SQTIHQWPATLVQPVGSPLSLECTVEGTSNPNLYWYRQAAGRGLQLLFYSVGIGQISSEVPQNLSASRPQDRQFILSSKKLLLSDSGFYLCAWRTGTGDTGELFFGEGSRLTVL.

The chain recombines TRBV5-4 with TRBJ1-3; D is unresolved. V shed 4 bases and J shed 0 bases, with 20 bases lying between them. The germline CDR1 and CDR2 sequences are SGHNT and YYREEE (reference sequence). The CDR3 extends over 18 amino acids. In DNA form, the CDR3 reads TGTGCCAGCAGCAATCTGGGCCCAATGCTATCCTCTGGAAACACCATATATTTT. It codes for CASSNLGPMLSSGNTIYF.

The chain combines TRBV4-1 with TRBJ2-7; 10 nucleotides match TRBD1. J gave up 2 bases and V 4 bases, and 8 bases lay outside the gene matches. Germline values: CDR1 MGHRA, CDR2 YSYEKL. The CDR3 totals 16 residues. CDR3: CASSPPIGQGAYEQYF. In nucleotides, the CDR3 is TGCGCCAGCAGCCCTCCAATAGGACAGGGGGCCTACGAGCAGTACTTC.

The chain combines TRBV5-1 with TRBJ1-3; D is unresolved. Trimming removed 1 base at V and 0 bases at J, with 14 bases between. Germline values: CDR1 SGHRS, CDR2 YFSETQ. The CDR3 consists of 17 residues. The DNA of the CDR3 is TGCGCCAGCAGCTTGTTGGCAGGTTCCCCCTCTGGAAACACCATATATTTT. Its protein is CASSLLAGSPSGNTIYF.

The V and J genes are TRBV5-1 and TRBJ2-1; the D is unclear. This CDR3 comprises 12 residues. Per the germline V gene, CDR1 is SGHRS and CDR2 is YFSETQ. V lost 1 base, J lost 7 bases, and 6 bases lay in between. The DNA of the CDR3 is TGCGCCAGCAGCTTGATAGAGAATGAGCAGTTCTTC. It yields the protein CASSLIENEQFF. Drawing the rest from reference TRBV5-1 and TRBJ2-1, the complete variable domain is KAGVTQTPRYLIKTRGQQVTLSCSPISGHRSVSWYQQTPGQGLQFLFEYFSETQRNKGNFPGRFSGRQFSNSRSEMNVSTLELGDSALYLCASSLIENEQFFGPGTRLTVL.

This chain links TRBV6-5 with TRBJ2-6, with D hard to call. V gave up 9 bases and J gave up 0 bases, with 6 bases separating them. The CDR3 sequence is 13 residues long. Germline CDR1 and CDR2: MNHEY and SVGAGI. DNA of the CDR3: TGTGCCAGTGAGTTCTCTGGGGCCAACGTCCTGACTTTC. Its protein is CASEFSGANVLTF.

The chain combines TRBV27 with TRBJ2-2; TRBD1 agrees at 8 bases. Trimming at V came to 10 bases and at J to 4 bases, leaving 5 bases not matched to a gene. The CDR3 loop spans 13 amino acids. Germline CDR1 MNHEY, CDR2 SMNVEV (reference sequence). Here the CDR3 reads CATHQGATGELFF. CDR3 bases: TGTGCCACCCATCAGGGGGCCACCGGGGAGCTGTTTTTT.

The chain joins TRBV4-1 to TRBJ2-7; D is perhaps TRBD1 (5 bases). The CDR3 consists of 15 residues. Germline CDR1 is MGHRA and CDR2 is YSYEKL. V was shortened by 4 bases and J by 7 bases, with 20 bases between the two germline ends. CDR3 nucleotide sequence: TGCGCCAGCAGCCTTAATTCCCCAGGGATAGGTGAGCAGTACTTC. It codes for CASSLNSPGIGEQYF.

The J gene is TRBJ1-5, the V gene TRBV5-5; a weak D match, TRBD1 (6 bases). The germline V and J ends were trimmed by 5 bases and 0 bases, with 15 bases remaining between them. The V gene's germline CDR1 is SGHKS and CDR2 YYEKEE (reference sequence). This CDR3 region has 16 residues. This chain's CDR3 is CASSSGQTISNQPQHF. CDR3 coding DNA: TGTGCCAGCAGTTCTGGACAGACGATTAGCAATCAGCCCCAGCATTTT.

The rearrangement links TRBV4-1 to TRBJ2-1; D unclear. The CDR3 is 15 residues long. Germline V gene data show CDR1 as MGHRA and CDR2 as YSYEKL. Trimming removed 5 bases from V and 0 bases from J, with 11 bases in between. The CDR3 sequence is CASSRQVNSYNEQFF. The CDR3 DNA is TGCGCCAGCAGCAGACAAGTCAACTCCTACAATGAGCAGTTCTTC.

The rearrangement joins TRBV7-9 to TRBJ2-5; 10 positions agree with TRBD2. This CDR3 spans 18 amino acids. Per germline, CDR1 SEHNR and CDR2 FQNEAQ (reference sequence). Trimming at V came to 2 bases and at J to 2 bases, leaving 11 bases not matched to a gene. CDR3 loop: CASSLLSGLAARQETQYF. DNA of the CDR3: TGTGCCAGCAGCTTACTATCCGGACTAGCGGCAAGACAAGAGACCCAGTACTTC.

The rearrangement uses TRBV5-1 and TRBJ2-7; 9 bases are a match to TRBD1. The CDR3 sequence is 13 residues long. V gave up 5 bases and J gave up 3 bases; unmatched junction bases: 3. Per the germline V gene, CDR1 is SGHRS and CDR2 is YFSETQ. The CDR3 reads CASSRTGDYEQYF. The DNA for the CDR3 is TGCGCCAGCAGTAGGACAGGGGACTACGAGCAGTACTTC.

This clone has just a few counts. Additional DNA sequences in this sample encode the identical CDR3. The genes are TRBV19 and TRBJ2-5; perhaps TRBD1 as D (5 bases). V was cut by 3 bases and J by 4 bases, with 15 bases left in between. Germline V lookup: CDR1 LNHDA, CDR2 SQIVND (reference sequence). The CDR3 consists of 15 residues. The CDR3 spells CASSIWGRAGETQYF. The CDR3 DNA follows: TGTGCCAGTAGTATTTGGGGCAGGGCTGGAGAGACCCAGTACTTC.

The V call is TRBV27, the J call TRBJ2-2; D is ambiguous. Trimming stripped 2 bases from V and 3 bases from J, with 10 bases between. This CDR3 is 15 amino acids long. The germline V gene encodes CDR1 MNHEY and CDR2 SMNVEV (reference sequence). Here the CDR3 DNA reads TGTGCCAGCAGTTTAGGAACGGAGTACACCGGGGAGCTGTTTTTT. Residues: CASSLGTEYTGELFF.

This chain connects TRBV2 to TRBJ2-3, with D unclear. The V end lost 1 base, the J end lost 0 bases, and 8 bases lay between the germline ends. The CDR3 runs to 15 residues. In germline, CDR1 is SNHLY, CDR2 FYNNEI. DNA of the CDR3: TGTGCCAGCAGTGAAGAGTTCGGTAGCACAGATACGCAGTATTTT. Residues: CASSEEFGSTDTQYF.

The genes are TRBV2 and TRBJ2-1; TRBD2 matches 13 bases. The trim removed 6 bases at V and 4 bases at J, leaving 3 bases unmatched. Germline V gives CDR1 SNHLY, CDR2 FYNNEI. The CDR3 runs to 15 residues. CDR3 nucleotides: TGTGCCAGCAGACCGACTAGCGGGGGGTACAATGAGCAGTTCTTC. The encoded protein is CASRPTSGGYNEQFF.

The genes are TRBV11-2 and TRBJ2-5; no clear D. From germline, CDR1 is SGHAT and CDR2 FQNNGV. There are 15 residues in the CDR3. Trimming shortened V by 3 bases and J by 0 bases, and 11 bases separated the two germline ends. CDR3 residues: CASSFGPTNQETQYF. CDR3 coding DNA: TGTGCCAGCAGCTTTGGCCCCACCAACCAAGAGACCCAGTACTTC. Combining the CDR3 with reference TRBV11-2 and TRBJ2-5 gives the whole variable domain EAGVAQSPRYKIIEKRQSVAFWCNPISGHATLYWYQQILGQGPKLLIQFQNNGVVDDSQLPKDRFSAERLKGVDSTLKIQPAKLEDSAVYLCASSFGPTNQETQYFGPGTRLLVL.

CDR3 loop: CASSQGGTVYGYTF. DNA of the CDR3: TGTGCCAGCAGCCAAGGCGGGACAGTCTATGGCTACACCTTC. The chain employs TRBV14 and TRBJ1-2, with TRBD1 identical over 7 bases. The V segment lost 1 base and the J segment 4 bases; nucleotides outside the gene matches: 3. CDR1 and CDR2 from the germline V gene are SGHDN and FVKESK. This CDR3 spans 14 amino acids.

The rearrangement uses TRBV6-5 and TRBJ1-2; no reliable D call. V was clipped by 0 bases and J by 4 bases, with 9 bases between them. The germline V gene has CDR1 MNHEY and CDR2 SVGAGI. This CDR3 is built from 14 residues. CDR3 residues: CASSYSQGGYGYTF. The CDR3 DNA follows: TGTGCCAGCAGTTACTCCCAAGGCGGCTATGGCTACACCTTC.